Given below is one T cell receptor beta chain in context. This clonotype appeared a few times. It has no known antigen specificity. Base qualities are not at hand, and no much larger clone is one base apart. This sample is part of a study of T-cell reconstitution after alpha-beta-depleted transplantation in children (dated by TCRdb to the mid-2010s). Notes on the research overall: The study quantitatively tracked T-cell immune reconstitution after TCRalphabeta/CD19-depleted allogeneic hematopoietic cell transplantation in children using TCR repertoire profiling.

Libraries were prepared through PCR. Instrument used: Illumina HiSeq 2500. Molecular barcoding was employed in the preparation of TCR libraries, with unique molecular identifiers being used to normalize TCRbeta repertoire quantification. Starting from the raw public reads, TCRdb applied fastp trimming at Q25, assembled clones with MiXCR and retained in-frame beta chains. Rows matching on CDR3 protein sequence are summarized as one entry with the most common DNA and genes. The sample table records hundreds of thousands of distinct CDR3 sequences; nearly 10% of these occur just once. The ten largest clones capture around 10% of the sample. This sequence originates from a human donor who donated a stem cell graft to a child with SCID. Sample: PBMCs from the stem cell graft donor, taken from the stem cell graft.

The DNA reads as follows: TGTGCCAGCAGCCAGAGGAGGGGAGGGGAGACCCAGTACTTC. This gives the protein CASSQRRGGETQYF. The chain couples TRBV11-2 to TRBJ2-5, and TRBD2 matches 7 of the central bases. The CDR3 contains 14 residues, cysteine and phenylalanine counted. Only the CDR3 DNA is retained, 42 bases long and in frame from the first base. Germline trimming: 5 bases from V, 5 bases from J; junction bases outside gene matches: 8. In the germline V gene, CDR1 corresponds to SGHAT and CDR2 to FQNNGV.